This TCR beta chain was found in a study of T cells in Graves' hyperthyroidism and ophthalmopathy. Study-level points and caveats: Blood shared most expanded thyroid clonotypes above 0.001.

In this sample, this clonotype turned up a few times. Its antigen remains unidentified. TCR beta CDR3 sequences were amplified from RNA transcripts. The TCR CDR3 first-round RT-PCR relied on the HTBI primer set. TCRdb re-analysed the multiplex PCR reads in MiXCR, keeping a single row per CDR3 protein. The sample lists a few hundred thousand distinct CDR3 sequences; more than 14% were seen once. The germline CDR1 and CDR2 sequences are MDHEN and SYDVKM. CDR3 size: 14 residues. Diagnoses used clinical symptoms, serum thyroxine and TRAb, thyroid ultrasound and orbital computed tomography. It was roughly 10 ml of fresh peripheral blood that supplied the PBMCs.

The sequencing input was blood. This chain uses TRBV28 with TRBJ1-5, with 12 bases fitting TRBD1. The sequence was collected from a woman aged 30 to 39 with Graves' ophthalmopathy. The CDR3 loop is CETRDRGHQQPQHF. CDR3 nucleotide sequence: TGTGAGACCCGGGACAGGGGGCATCAACAGCCCCAGCATTTT.